The T cell receptor beta chain described here comes from a study of CD8+CD57+ T cells in acquired aplastic anemia. Study background: DNA from sorted CD4+ and CD8+ cells averaged around 3 ug.

This clonotype was recorded a few times. All patients picked for sequencing had shown, by flow cytometry, an expansion of CD8+CD57+ cells. Every patient had severe acquired aplastic anemia. Blood samples were obtained from patients who had received no prior therapy. This CDR3 comprises 15 residues. Deletions cut 6 bases from V and 7 bases from J, with 21 bases between. CDR1 and CDR2 (germline): MNHNS, SASEGT. Template material for TCR beta VDJ and CDR3 profiling consisted of genomic DNA. TCRdb itself ran the reads through MiXCR, one entry per CDR3 protein. Of 150,000 to 170,000 distinct CDR3 sequences in the sample, about 52% are singletons; the top ten hold about 12%.

The sample comprised sorted CD4+, CD8+, or CD8+CD57+ T cells (not recorded which) from PBMCs. This receptor was taken from a human donor with aplastic anemia. The chain employs TRBV6-1 and TRBJ1-2; the D gene is possibly TRBD1 (6 bases). CDR3 sequence reads: CASRQGSTLDRGYTF. As DNA, the CDR3 is TGTGCCAGCAGACAGGGTTCCACCCTCGACCGTGGCTACACCTTC.